Detailed here is one TCR beta chain. The antigen is undetermined. Compared with germline, one end of the junction differs, possibly owing to a read error. This specimen comes from a study of shared clonotypes between healthy human individuals. Study-wide points: Only a few donors were included, so the genetic and exposure-history diversity represented was limited. How much donors shared clonotypes was expected to be affected by sequencing depth.

This CDR3 comprises 17 residues. Per germline, CDR1 SSHAT and CDR2 FNYEAQ (reference sequence). Using immunoSEQ multiplex PCR, the repertoire was profiled, and TCRdb retains in-frame clones only, with some absent. The table shows approximately 350,000 clones, with around 74% occurring only once. The rearrangement uses TRBV7-7 and TRBJ1-5; the D is unclear. Material: memory CD4+ T cells sorted from blood. Subset specified: CD45RA-negative fraction. The receptor comes from a man under 40 in good health. The CDR3 nucleotides are TGTGCTAGCAGCTCCCTGACCGATCTCGCGGGGAATCAGCCCCAGCATTTT. Its translation is CASSSLTDLAGNQPQHF.